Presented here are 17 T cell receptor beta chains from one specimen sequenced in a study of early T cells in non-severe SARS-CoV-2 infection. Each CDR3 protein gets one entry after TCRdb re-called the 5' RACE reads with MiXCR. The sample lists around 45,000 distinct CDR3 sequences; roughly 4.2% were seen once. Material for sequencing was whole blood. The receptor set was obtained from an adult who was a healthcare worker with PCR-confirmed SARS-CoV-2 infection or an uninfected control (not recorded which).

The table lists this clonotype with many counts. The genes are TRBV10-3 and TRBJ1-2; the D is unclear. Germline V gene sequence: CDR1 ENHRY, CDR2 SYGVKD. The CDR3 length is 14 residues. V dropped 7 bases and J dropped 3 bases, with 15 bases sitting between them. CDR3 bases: TGTGCCATCATGGACGGACTTTTGGACTATGGCTACACCTTC. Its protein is CAIMDGLLDYGYTF.

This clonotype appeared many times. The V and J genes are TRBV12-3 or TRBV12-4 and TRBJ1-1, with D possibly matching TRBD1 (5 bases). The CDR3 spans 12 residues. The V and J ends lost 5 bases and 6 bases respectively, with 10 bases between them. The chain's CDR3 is CASSPTVAEAFF. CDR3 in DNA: TGTGCCAGCAGTCCGACAGTTGCTGAAGCTTTCTTT.

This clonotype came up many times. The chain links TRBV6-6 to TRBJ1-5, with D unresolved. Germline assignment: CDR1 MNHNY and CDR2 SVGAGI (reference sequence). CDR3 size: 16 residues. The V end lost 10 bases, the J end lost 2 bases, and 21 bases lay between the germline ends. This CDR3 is CATLKVRAHGNQPQHF. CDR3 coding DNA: TGTGCCACCTTAAAGGTGAGGGCCCATGGCAATCAGCCCCAGCATTTT.

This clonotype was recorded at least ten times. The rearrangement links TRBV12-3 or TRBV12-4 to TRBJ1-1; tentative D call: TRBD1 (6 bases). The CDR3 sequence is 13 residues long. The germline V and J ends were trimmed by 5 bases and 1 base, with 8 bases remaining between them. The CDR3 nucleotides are TGTGCCAGCAGTAGGACAGAGAACACTGAAGCTTTCTTT. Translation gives CASSRTENTEAFF.

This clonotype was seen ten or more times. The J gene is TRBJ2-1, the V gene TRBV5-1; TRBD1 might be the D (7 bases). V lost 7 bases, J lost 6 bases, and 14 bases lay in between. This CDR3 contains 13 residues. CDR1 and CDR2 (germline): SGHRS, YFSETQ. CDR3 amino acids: CASVAGGGNEQFF. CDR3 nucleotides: TGCGCCAGCGTGGCAGGGGGAGGCAATGAGCAGTTCTTC. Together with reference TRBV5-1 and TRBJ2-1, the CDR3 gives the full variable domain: KAGVTQTPRYLIKTRGQQVTLSCSPISGHRSVSWYQQTPGQGLQFLFEYFSETQRNKGNFPGRFSGRQFSNSRSEMNVSTLELGDSALYLCASVAGGGNEQFFGPGTRLTVL.

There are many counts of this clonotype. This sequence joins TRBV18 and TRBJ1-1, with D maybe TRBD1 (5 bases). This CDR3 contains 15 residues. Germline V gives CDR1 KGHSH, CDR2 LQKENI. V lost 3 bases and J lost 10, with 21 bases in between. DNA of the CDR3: TGTGCCAGCTCACCTGCTGTTCGGGGGGTGAATGGAGCTTTCTTT. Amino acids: CASSPAVRGVNGAFF.

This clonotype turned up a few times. This CDR3 is CATSRDKGFTDTQYF. CDR3 nucleotides: TGTGCCACCAGCAGAGATAAAGGGTTCACAGATACGCAGTATTTT. The rearrangement uses TRBV15 and TRBJ2-3; D gene ambiguous. Germline V gene data show CDR1 as LNHNV and CDR2 as YYDKDF (reference sequence). CDR3 length: 15 amino acids. V gave up 0 bases and J gave up 2 bases, with 9 bases separating them.

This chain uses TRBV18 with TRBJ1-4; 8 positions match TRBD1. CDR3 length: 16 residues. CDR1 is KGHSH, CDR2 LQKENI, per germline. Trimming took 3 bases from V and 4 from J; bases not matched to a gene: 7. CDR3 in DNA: TGTGCCAGCTCACCTCTGACAGGGGCGGATAATGAAAAACTGTTTTTT. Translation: CASSPLTGADNEKLFF.

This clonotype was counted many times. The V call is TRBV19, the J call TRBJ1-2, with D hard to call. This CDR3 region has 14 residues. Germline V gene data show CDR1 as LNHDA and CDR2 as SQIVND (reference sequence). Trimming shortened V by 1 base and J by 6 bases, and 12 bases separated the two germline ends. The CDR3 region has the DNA TGTGCCAGTAGTATAGGGCGGGATCTGAATGGCTACACCTTC. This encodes CASSIGRDLNGYTF.

Here the CDR3 DNA reads TGCGCCAGCAGCTTGGCCGGCACTGACAGGAACACTGAAGCTTTCTTT. Its translation: CASSLAGTDRNTEAFF. V is TRBV5-1 and J is TRBJ1-1, with D possibly matching TRBD1 (5 bases). The CDR3 spans 16 residues. The germline V and J ends were trimmed by 0 bases and 1 base, with 13 bases remaining between them. Germline V CDR1 and CDR2: SGHRS, YFSETQ.

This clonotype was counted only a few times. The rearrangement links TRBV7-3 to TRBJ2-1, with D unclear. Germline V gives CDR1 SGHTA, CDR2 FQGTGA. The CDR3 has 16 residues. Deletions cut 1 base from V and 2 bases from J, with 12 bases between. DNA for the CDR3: TGTGCCAGCAGCTTAAGTCACGGGTCCCCCTACAATGAGCAGTTCTTC. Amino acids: CASSLSHGSPYNEQFF.

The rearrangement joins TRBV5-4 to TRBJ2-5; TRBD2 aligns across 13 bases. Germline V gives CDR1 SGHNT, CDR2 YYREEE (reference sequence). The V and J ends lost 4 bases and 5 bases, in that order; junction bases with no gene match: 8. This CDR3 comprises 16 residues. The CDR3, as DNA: TGTGCCAGCAGCCTCCGGACTAGCGGGAGTTGGGAGACCCAGTACTTC. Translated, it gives CASSLRTSGSWETQYF.

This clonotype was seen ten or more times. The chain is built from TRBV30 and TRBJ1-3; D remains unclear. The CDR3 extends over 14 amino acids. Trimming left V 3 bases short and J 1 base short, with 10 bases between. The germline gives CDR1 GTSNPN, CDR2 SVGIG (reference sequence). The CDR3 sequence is CAWRGTGSGNTIYF. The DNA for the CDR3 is TGTGCCTGGAGAGGTACGGGGTCTGGAAACACCATATATTTT.

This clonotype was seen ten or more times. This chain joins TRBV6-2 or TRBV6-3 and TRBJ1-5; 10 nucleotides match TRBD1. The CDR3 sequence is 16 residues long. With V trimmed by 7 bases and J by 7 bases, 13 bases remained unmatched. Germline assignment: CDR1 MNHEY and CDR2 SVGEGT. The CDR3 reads CASTNRGTGVGQPQHF. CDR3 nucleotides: TGTGCCAGCACGAATCGCGGGACAGGGGTAGGACAGCCCCAGCATTTT.

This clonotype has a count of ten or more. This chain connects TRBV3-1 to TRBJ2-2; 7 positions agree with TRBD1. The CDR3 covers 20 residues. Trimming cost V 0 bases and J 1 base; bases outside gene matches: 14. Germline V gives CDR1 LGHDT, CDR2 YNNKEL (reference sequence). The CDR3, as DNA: TGTGCCAGCAGCCAAGAGGTCGACAGGGCCCTAAGAATGAACACCGGGGAGCTGTTTTTT. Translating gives CASSQEVDRALRMNTGELFF.

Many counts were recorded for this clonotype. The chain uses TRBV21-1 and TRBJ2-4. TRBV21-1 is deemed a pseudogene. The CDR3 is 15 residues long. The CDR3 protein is CASSKEGKAKNIQYF. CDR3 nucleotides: TGTGCCAGCAGCAAAGAAGGCAAGGCCAAAAACATTCAGTACTTC.

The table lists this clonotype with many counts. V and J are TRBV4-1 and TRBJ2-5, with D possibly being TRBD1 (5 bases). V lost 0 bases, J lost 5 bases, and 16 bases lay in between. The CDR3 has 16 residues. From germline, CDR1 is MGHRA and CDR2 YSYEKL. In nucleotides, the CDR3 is TGCGCCAGCAGCCAAGATACGGCCAGGGCGGAGGAGACCCAGTACTTC. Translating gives CASSQDTARAEETQYF.